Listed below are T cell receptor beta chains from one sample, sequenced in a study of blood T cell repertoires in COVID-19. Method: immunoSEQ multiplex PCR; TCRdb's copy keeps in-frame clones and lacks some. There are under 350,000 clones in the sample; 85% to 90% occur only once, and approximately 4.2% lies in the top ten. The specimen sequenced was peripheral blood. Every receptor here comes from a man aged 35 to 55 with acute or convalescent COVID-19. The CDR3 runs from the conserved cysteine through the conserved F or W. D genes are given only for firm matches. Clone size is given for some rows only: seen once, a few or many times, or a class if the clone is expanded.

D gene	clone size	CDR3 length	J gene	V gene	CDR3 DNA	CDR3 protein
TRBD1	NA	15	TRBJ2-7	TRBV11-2	TGTGCCAGCAGCTTAAGTAGGGACAGCCACTACGAGCAGTACTTC	CASSLSRDSHYEQYF
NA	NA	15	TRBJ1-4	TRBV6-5	TGTGCCAGCATTCCCTCACAGTTTTCTAAAGAAAAACTGTTTTTT	CASIPSQFSKEKLFF
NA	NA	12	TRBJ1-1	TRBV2	TGTGCCAGCAGTCCTACAGGCACTGAAGCTTTCTTT	CASSPTGTEAFF
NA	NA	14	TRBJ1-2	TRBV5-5	TGTGCCAGCAGCGACGGACAGCGAAACTATGGCTACACCTTC	CASSDGQRNYGYTF
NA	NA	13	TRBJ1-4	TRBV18	TGTGCCAGCTCACCGGGACTTAATGAAAAACTGTTTTTT	CASSPGLNEKLFF
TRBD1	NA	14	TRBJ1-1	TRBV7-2	TGTGCCAGCAGCGGGGACAGGGGGGTCACTGAAGCTTTCTTT	CASSGDRGVTEAFF
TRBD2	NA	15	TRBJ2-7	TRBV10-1	TGCGCCAGCAGTGCCCAGCGGGGGACCGCCTACGAGCAGTACTTC	CASSAQRGTAYEQYF
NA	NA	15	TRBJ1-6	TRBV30	TGTGCCTGCAATGGGGACTTTCGGGATAATTCACCCCTCCACTTT	CACNGDFRDNSPLHF
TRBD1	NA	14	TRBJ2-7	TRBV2	TGTGCCGCTAGCCCCGACAGGGTTAGGTACGAGCAGTACTTC	CAASPDRVRYEQYF
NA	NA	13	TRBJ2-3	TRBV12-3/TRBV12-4	TGTGCCAGCGCGGAGAGATCCCCAGATACGCAGTATTTT	CASAERSPDTQYF
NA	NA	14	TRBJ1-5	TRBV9	TGTGCCAGCAGCCCCACAGTTAGCAATCAGCCCCAGCATTTT	CASSPTVSNQPQHF
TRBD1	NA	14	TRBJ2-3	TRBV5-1	TGCGCCAGCAGCGAACAGGGGAGCACAGATACGCAGTATTTT	CASSEQGSTDTQYF
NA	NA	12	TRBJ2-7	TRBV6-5	TGTGCCAGCAGTCCACTCAGGGGCGAGCAGTACTTC	CASSPLRGEQYF
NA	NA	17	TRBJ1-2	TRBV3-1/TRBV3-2	TGTGCCAGCAGCCAAGTTCGAGGTCGACAGATTAACTATGGCTACACCTTC	CASSQVRGRQINYGYTF
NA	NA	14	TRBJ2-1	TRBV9	TGTGCCAGCAGCGTAAGTAGCTCCTACAATGAGCAGTTCTTC	CASSVSSSYNEQFF
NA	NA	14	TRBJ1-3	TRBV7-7	TGTGCCAGCAGCGCGGGGGTGGATGGAAACACCATATATTTT	CASSAGVDGNTIYF
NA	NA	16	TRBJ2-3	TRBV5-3	TGTGCCAGAAGCCTGAGGTGGGGGCAGCCCACAGATACGCAGTATTTT	CARSLRWGQPTDTQYF
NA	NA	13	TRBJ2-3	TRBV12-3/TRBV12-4	TGTGCCAGCAGCGTAAGCGGCACAGATACGCAGTATTTT	CASSVSGTDTQYF
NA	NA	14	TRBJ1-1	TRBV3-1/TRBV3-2	TGTGCCAGCAGCCCACAGGTCTTGAACACTGAAGCTTTCTTT	CASSPQVLNTEAFF
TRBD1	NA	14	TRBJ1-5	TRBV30	TGTGCCTGGAGGGGACAGTCTAGCAATCAGCCCCAGCATTTT	CAWRGQSSNQPQHF
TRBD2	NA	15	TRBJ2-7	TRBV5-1	TGCGCCAGCAGCAATGGACTAGCGGGGACCTACGAGCAGTACTTC	CASSNGLAGTYEQYF
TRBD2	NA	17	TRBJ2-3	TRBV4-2	TGTGCCAGCAGCCAAGCGGGTGCGGGGGGAAGCACAGATACGCAGTATTTT	CASSQAGAGGSTDTQYF
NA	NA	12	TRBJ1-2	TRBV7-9	TGTGCCAGCAGCCAGAACAGCTATGGCTACACCTTC	CASSQNSYGYTF
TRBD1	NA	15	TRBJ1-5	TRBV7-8	TGTGCCAGCAGCTTAGGGACAGGGGTAGGTCAGCCCCAGCATTTT	CASSLGTGVGQPQHF
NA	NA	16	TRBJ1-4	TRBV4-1	TGCGCCAGCAGCCAAGGACCGACAGCCGACCATGAAAAACTGTTTTTT	CASSQGPTADHEKLFF
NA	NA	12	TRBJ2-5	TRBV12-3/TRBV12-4	TGTGCCAGCAGTTTAACCGGGTGGAAGGGAGACTTC	CASSLTGWKGDF
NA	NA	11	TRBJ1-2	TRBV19	TGTGCCAGTAGTACACGGACAGTTTACACCTTC	CASSTRTVYTF
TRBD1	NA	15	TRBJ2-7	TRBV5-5	TGTGCCAGCAGCCGACAGGGACAGGTCTCCTACGAGCAGTACTTC	CASSRQGQVSYEQYF
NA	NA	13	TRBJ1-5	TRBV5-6	TGTGCCAGCAGCCGCACAGCCACGCAGCCCCAGCATTTT	CASSRTATQPQHF
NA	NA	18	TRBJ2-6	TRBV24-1	TGTGCCACCAGTGATTCCGGGACGGGGGACTCTGGGGCCAACGTCCTGACTTTC	CATSDSGTGDSGANVLTF
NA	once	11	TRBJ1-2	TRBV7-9	TGTGCCAGCAGTTTAACCAGGGGCTACACCTTC	CASSLTRGYTF